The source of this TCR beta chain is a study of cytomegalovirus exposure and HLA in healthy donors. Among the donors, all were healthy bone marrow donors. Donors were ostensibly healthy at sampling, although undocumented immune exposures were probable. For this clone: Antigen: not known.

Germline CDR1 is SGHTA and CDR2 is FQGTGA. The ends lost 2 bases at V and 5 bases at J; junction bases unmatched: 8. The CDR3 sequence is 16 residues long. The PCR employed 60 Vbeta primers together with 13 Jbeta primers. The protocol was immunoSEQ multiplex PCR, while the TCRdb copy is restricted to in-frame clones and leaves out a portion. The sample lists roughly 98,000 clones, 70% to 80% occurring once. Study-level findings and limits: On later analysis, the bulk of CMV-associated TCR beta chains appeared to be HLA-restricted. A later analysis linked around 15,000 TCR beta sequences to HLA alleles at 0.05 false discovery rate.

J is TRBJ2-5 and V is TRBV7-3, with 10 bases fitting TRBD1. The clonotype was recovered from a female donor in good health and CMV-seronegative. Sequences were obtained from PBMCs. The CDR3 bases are TGTGCCAGCAGCTTAGTGCCAGGGACAGGGGAGGAGACCCAGTACTTC. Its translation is CASSLVPGTGEETQYF.